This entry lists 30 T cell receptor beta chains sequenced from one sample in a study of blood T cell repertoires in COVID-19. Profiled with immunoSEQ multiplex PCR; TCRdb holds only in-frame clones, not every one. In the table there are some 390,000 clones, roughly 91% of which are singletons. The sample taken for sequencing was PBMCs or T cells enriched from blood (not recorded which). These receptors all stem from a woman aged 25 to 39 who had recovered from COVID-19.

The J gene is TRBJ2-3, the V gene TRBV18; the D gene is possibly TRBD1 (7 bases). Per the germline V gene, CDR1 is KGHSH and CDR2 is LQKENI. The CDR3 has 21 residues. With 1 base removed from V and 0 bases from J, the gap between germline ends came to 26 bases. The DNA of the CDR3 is TGTGCCAGCTCACCACGGAGGGCACAGGGGCCAACCCGAGAAAGCACAGATACGCAGTATTTT. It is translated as CASSPRRAQGPTRESTDTQYF.

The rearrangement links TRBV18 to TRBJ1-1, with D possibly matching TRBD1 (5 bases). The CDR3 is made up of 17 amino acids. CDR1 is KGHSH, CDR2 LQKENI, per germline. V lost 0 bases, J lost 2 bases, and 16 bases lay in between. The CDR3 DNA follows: TGTGCCAGCTCACCACCCAGATCAGGGCCTACTAACACTGAAGCTTTCTTT. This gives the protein CASSPPRSGPTNTEAFF.

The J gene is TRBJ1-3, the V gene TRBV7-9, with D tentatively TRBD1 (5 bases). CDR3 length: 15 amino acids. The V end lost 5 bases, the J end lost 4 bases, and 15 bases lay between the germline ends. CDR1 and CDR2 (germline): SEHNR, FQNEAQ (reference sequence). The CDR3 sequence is CASSPSGGSGNTIYF. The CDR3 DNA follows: TGTGCCAGCAGCCCTTCCGGGGGTAGCGGAAACACCATATATTTT.

This chain's CDR3 is CASSPGGERRYGYTF. CDR3 nucleotides: TGTGCCAGCTCCCCGGGTGGGGAGCGCCGCTATGGCTACACCTTC. The genes are TRBV18 and TRBJ1-2, with unresolved D. This CDR3 is built from 15 residues. Deletions cut 6 bases from V and 4 bases from J, with 18 bases between. In germline, CDR1 is KGHSH, CDR2 LQKENI.

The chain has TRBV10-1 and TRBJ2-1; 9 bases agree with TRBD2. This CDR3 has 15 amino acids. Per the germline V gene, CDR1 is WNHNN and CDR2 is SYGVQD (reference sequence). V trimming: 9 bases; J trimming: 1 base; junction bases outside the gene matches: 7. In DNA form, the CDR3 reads TGCGCCAGTTCGTGGACTAGCGCGTCCTACAATGAGCAGTTCTTC. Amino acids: CASSWTSASYNEQFF.

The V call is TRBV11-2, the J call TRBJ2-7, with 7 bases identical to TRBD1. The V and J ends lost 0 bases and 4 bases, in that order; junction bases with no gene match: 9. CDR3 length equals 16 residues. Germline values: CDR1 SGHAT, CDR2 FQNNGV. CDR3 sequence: CASSLEGKGGKYEQYF. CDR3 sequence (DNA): TGTGCCAGCAGCTTAGAGGGGAAAGGGGGCAAATACGAGCAGTACTTC.

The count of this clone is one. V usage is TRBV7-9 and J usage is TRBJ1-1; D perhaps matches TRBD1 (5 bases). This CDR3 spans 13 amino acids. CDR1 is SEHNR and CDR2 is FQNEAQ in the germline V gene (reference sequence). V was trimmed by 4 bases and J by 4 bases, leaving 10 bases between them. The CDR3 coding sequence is TGTGCCAGCAGCTCAGTGGGGGGCACTGAAGCTTTCTTT. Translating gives CASSSVGGTEAFF.

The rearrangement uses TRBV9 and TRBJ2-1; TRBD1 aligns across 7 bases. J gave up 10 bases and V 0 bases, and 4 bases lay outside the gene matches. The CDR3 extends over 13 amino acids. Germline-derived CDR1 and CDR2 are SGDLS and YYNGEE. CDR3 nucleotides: TGTGCCAGCAGCGTAGAGACAGGGAACGAGCAGTTCTTC. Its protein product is CASSVETGNEQFF.

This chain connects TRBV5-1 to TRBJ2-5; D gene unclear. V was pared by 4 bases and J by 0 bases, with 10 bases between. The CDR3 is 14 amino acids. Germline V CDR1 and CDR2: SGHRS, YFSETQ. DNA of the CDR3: TGCGCCAGCAGCATTGGCAGGTACCAAGAGACCCAGTACTTC. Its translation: CASSIGRYQETQYF.

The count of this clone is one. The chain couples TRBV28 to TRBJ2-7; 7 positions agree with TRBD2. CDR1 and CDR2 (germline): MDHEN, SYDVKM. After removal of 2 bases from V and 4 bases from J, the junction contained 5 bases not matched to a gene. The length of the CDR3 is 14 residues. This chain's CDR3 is CASSLIGLGYEQYF. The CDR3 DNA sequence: TGTGCCAGCAGTTTAATCGGACTAGGGTACGAGCAGTACTTC.

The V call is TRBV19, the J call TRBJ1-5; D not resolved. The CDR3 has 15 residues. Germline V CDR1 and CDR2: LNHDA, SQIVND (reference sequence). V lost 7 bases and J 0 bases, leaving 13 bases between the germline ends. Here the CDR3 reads CASKPQIYSNQPQHF. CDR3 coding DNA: TGTGCCAGTAAACCCCAGATTTATAGCAATCAGCCCCAGCATTTT.

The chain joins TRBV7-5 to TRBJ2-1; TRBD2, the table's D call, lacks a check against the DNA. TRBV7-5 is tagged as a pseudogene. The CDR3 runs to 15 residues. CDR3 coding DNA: TGTGCCAGAAGCTCTTTGGGGGGGAGAGGGAATGAGCAGTTCTTC. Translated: CARSSLGGRGNEQFF.

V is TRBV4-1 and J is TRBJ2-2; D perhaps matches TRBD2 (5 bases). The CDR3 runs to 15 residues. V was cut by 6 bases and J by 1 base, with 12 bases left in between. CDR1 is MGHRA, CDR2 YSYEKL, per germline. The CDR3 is CASSSPGENTGELFF. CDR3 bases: TGCGCCAGCAGTTCTCCCGGGGAGAACACCGGGGAGCTGTTTTTT.

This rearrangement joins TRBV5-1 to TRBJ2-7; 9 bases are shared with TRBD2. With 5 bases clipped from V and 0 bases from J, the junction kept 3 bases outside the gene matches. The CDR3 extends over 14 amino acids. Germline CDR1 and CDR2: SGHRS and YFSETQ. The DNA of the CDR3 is TGCGCCAGCAGTGTGACTAGCGGCTCCTACGAGCAGTACTTC. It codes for CASSVTSGSYEQYF. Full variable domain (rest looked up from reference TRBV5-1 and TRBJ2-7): KAGVTQTPRYLIKTRGQQVTLSCSPISGHRSVSWYQQTPGQGLQFLFEYFSETQRNKGNFPGRFSGRQFSNSRSEMNVSTLELGDSALYLCASSVTSGSYEQYFGPGTRLTVT.

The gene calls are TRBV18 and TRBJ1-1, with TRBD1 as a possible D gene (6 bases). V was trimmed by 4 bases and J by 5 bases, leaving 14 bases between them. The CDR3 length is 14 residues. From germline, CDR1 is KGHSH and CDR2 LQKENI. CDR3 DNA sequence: TGTGCCAGCTCACAAAACAGGGACCAAACTGAAGCTTTCTTT. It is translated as CASSQNRDQTEAFF.

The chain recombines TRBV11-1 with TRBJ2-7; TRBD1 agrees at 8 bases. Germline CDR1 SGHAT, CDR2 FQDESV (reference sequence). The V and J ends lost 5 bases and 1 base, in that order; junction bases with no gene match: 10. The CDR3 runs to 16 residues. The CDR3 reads CASSRSDRVVSYEQYF. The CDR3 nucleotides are TGTGCCAGCAGCAGATCGGACAGGGTTGTTTCCTACGAGCAGTACTTC.

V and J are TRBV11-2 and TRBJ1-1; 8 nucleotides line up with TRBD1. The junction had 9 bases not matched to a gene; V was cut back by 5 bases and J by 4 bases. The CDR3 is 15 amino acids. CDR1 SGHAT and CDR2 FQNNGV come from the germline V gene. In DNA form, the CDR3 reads TGTGCCAGCAGCAGAGCCCCAACAGGGGGCACTGAAGCTTTCTTT. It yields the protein CASSRAPTGGTEAFF.

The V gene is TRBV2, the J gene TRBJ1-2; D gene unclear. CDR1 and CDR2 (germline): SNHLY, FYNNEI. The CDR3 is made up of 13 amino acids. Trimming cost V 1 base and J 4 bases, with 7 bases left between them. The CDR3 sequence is CASSEVSGYGYTF. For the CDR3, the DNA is TGTGCCAGCAGTGAAGTGTCAGGCTATGGCTACACCTTC.

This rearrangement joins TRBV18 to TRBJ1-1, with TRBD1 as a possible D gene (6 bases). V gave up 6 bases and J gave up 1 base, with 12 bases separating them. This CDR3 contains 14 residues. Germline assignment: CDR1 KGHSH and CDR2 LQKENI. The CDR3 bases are TGTGCCAGCTCCCCAGGACAGTCGAACACTGAAGCTTTCTTT. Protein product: CASSPGQSNTEAFF.

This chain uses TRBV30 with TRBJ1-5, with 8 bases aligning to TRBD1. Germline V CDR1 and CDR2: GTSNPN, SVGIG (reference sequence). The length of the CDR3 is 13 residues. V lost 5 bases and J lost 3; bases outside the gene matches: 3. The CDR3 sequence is CAWDQGANQPQHF. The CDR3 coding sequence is TGTGCCTGGGACCAGGGGGCCAATCAGCCCCAGCATTTT.

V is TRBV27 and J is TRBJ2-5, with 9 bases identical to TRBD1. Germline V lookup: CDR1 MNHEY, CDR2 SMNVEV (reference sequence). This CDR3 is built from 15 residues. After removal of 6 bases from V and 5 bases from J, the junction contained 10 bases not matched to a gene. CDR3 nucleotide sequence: TGTGCCAGCAGCATGGGACAGGGCTACTTTGAGACCCAGTACTTC. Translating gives CASSMGQGYFETQYF.

The CDR3 DNA is TGTGCCAGCAGTTTCGACAGAGAAAATGAAAAACTGTTTTTT. Protein: CASSFDRENEKLFF. This chain joins TRBV6-5 and TRBJ1-4; the D gene is possibly TRBD1 (5 bases). This CDR3 is 14 amino acids long. Germline CDR1 MNHEY, CDR2 SVGAGI. V was shortened by 4 bases and J by 5 bases, with 11 bases between the two germline ends.

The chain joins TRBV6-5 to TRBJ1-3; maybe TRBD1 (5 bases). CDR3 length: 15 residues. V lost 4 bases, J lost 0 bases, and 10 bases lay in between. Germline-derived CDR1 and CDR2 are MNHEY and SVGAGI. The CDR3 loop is CASSSPGGSGNTIYF. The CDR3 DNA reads TGTGCCAGCAGTTCCCCGGGGGGCTCTGGAAACACCATATATTTT.

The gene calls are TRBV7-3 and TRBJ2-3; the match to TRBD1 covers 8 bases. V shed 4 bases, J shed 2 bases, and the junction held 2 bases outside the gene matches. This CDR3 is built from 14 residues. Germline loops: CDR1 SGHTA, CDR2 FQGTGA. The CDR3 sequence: CASSSGQDTDTQYF. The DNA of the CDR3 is TGTGCCAGCAGCTCGGGACAGGACACAGATACGCAGTATTTT.

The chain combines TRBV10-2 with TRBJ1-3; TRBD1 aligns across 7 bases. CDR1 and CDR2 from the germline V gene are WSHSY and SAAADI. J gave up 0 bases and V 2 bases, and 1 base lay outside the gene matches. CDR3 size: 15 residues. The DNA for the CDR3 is TGCGCCAGCAGTGAGGGGGACAGCTCTGGAAACACCATATATTTT. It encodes CASSEGDSSGNTIYF.

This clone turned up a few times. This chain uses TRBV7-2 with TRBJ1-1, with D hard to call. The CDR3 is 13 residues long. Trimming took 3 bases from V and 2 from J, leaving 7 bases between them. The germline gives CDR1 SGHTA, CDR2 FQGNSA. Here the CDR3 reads CASSLPSNTEAFF. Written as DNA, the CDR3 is TGTGCCAGCAGCTTGCCGAGTAACACTGAAGCTTTCTTT.

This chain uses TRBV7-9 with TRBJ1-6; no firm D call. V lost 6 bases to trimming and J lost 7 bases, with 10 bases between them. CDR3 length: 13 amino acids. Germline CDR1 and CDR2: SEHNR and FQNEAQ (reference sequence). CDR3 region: CASSFTTNSPLHF. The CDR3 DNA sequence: TGTGCCAGCAGTTTTACCACAAATTCACCCCTCCACTTT.

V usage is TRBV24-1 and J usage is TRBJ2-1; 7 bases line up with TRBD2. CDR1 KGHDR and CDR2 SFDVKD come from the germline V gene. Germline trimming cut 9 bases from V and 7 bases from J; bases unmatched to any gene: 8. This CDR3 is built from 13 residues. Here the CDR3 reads CATSEVGGNEQFF. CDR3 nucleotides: TGTGCCACCTCAGAGGTCGGGGGGAATGAGCAGTTCTTC.

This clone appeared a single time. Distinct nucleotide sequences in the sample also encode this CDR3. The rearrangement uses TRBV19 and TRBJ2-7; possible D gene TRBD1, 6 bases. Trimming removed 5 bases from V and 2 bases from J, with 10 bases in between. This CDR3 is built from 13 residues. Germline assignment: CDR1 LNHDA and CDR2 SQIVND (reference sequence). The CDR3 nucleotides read TGTGCCAGTAGTCCCGGACAGACCTACGAGCAGTACTTC. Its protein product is CASSPGQTYEQYF.

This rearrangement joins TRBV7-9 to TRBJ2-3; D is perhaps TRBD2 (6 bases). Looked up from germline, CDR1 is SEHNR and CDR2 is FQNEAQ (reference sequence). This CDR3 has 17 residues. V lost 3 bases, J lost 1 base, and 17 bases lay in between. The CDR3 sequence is CASSLDPASSGTDTQYF. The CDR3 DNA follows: TGTGCCAGCAGCTTGGACCCGGCGTCTAGCGGCACAGATACGCAGTATTTT. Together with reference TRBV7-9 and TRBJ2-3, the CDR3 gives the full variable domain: DTGVSQNPRHKITKRGQNVTFRCDPISEHNRLYWYRQTLGQGPEFLTYFQNEAQLEKSRLLSDRFSAERPKGSFSTLEIQRTEQGDSAMYLCASSLDPASSGTDTQYFGPGTRLTVL.